The clone carrying this T cell receptor (beta chain) was recorded a few times. The antigen is undetermined. The data originate from a study of lymphopenia after photon versus proton radiotherapy. Study-wide results and limits: Relative stability marked proton patients; photon patients lost diversity and naive cells. After the lymphocyte nadir, photon-treated repertoires showed oligoclonal expansion, especially of CD8+ Temra cells. A bigger post-nadir fall in TCR diversity correlated inversely with survival time in deceased patients.

Repertoires were generated with immunoSEQ multiplex PCR, while TCRdb's copy carries only in-frame clones and drops some. Of approximately 170,000 clones in the sample, approximately 91% were seen once. The sample here was peripheral blood, taken from a patient treated with photon-based radiotherapy. This receptor was obtained from a man aged 50 to 60 with gastric cancer.

The DNA of the CDR3 is TGTGCCAGCTCAGTTCTCCCGGGACAGGGGGCAGTTGGGGCCAACGTCCTGACTTTC. Its protein product is CASSVLPGQGAVGANVLTF. The chain links TRBV18 to TRBJ2-6, with 12 bases lining up with TRBD1. Looked up from germline, CDR1 is KGHSH and CDR2 is LQKENI. The ends lost 5 bases at V and 3 bases at J; junction bases unmatched: 11. This CDR3 has 19 residues. The whole variable domain, filled in from reference TRBV18 and TRBJ2-6, reads NAGVMQNPRHLVRRRGQEARLRCSPMKGHSHVYWYRQLPEEGLKFMVYLQKENIIDESGMPKERFSAEFPKEGPSILRIQQVVRGDSAAYFCASSVLPGQGAVGANVLTFGAGSRLTVL.